The present T cell receptor (beta chain) was sequenced within a study of OX40 agonist ivuxolimab in advanced cancers. Study-wide context: Treatment of patients was with ivuxolimab, an agonistic anti-OX40 (CD134) antibody.

CDR3 length: 13 residues. Germline V gene sequence: CDR1 MNHNS, CDR2 SASEGT. The V end lost 7 bases, the J end lost 0 bases, and 7 bases lay between the germline ends. This table comes from immunoSEQ multiplex PCR, and its TCRdb copy is limited to in-frame clones, with some not included. Of tens of thousands of clones in the sample, 80% to 90% were seen once. The specimen comprised CD4+ or CD8+ T cells sorted from blood, sampled in a trial of the OX40 agonist ivuxolimab. The chain is built from TRBV6-1 and TRBJ1-5, with D hard to call. The clonotype was recovered from an adult with an advanced solid tumor such as melanoma, head and neck, liver or kidney cancer. Here the CDR3 reads CASTEDSNQPQHF. The CDR3 DNA is TGTGCCAGCACGGAGGATAGCAATCAGCCCCAGCATTTT.